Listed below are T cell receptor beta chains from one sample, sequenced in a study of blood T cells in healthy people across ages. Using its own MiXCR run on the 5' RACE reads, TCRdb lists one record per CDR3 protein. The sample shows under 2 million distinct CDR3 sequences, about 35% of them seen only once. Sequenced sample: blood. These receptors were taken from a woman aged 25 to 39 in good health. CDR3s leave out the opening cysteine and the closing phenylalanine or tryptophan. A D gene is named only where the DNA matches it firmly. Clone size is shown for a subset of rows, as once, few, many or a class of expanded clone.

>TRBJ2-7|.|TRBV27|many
ASRESGGYEQY
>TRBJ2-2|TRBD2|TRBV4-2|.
ASSQELLAGVLTNTGELF
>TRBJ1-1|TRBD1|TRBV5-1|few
ASSEGQGRWTEAF
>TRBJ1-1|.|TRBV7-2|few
ASSPRRAGDTEAF
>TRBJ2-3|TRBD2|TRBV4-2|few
ASSQELAGARTDTQY
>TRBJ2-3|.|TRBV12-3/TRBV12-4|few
ASSSLFGATDTQY
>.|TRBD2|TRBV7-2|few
ASSLSGSEYNEQY
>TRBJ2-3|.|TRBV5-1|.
ASSSGGVTSTDTQY
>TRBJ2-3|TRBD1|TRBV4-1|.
ASSQANRGGTDTQY
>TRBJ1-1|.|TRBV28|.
ASTPHPGSNTEAF
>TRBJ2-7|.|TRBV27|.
ASSSLLRGYEQY
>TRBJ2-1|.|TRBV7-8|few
ASSLRQGGTYNEQF
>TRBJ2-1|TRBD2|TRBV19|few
ASSRGTSGSDEQF
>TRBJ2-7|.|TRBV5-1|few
ASSLAAGRRSEQY
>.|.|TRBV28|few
ASSTRAFVETQY
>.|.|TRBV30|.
AWSVLKGGSETQY
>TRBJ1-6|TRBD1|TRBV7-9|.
ASSADRVRSYNSPLH
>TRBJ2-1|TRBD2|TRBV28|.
ASSQTAGGGNEQF
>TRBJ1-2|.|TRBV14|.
ASSHLGYSNYGYT
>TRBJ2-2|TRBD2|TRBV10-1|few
ASSNGLAGAGELF
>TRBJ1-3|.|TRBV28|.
ASSFSLVGSLSGNTIY
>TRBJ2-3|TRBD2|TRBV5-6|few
ASGLAGATDTQY
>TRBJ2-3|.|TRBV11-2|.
ASSHVTTSTDTQY
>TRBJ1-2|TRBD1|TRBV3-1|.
ASSQGRQGSGGYT
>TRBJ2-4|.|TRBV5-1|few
ASSGPPSEYGQY
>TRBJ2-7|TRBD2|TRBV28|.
ASSLGAGVIYEQY